Listed below are T cell receptor beta chains from one sample, sequenced in a study of blood T cell repertoires in COVID-19. Repertoires were generated with immunoSEQ multiplex PCR, while TCRdb's copy carries only in-frame clones and drops some. This sample yields approximately 160,000 clones, of which approximately 85% are seen a single time; about 1.2% belongs to the top ten. Material for sequencing was peripheral blood. All receptors come from a man in his sixties who had recovered from COVID-19. Each CDR3 is given with its conserved first and last residue. A D gene is named only where the DNA matches it firmly. Expanded clones get a size class; other rows say once, few or many, or leave the size out.

j_call d_call clone_size v_call cdr3_aa cdr3_nt
TRBJ1-1 . once TRBV5-1 CASSWRTASVNTEAFF TGCGCCAGCAGCTGGAGGACAGCCAGCGTGAACACTGAAGCTTTCTTT
TRBJ1-6 . once TRBV4-2 CASSQTGDSYNSPLHF TGTGCCAGCAGCCAAACGGGGGACTCCTATAATTCACCCCTCCACTTT
TRBJ2-5 TRBD1 once TRBV5-1 CASSRQGSQETQYF TGCGCCAGCAGCCGACAGGGGTCTCAAGAGACCCAGTACTTC
TRBJ1-2 . . TRBV18 CASSPLTDSGNYGYTF TGTGCCAGCTCACCTCTGACAGACTCCGGGAACTATGGCTACACCTTC
TRBJ2-1 TRBD1 few TRBV6-5 CASSFPGTDADEQFF TGTGCCAGCAGTTTCCCCGGGACAGATGCCGATGAGCAGTTCTTC
TRBJ2-7 . once TRBV11-2 CASSPDSPTVEQYF TGTGCCAGCAGCCCCGACTCACCTACGGTCGAGCAGTACTTC
TRBJ2-2 . . TRBV2 CASSAPRASDGGELFF TGTGCCAGCAGTGCCCCCCGAGCTAGCGATGGCGGGGAGCTGTTTTTT
TRBJ2-7 TRBD2 once TRBV4-2 CASSQVAGGSYEQYF TGTGCCAGCAGCCAAGTAGCGGGGGGCTCCTACGAGCAGTACTTC
TRBJ2-1 TRBD1 . TRBV5-1 CASSFGTGWDNEQFF TGCGCCAGCAGCTTTGGGACAGGGTGGGACAATGAGCAGTTCTTC
TRBJ1-2 . . TRBV11-1 CASSPAGGSNYGYTF TGTGCCAGCAGCCCCGCAGGAGGCAGTAACTATGGCTACACCTTC
TRBJ2-5 . . TRBV5-4 CASSLGSDYSQETQYF TGTGCCAGCAGCTTGGGATCGGACTACTCCCAAGAGACCCAGTACTTC
TRBJ2-3 . . TRBV7-3 CASSSYGGAQYF TGTGCCAGCAGCTCTTACGGGGGAGCGCAGTATTTT
TRBJ1-1 TRBD1 . TRBV4-2 CASSQEPGQGTSEAFF TGTGCCAGCAGCCAAGAACCGGGACAGGGAACGTCTGAAGCTTTCTTT
TRBJ1-1 . . TRBV5-1 CASSLAGVGTEAFF TGCGCCAGCAGCTTGGCAGGGGTGGGAACTGAAGCTTTCTTT
TRBJ2-7 . once TRBV5-4 CASTRQGNYEQYF TGTGCCAGCACAAGGCAGGGAAACTACGAGCAGTACTTC